This T cell receptor beta chain was profiled in a study of CD8+CD57+ T cells in acquired aplastic anemia. Study context: Sorted CD4+ and CD8+ cells gave an average of around 3 ug of DNA. Study-level findings and limits: Shared by patients and controls, 25 to 30 CD8+ CDR3s were abundant in patients. Between the patient and control groups, CD8+ Simpson's diversity did not differ significantly.

Turning to this clonotype: Its antigen is not identified. Compared with germline, one end of the junction differs, possibly owing to a read error.

In germline, CDR1 is SGHRS, CDR2 YFSETQ. This CDR3 region has 14 residues. TCR beta VDJ and CDR3 profiling used genomic DNA as template. Via MiXCR, TCRdb re-called the reads, giving one row per CDR3 protein. The sample contains 400,000 to 450,000 distinct CDR3 sequences, 55% to 70% of which appear only once. The sequenced sample consisted of sorted CD4+, CD8+, or CD8+CD57+ T cells (not recorded which) from PBMCs. The rearrangement uses TRBV5-1 and TRBJ2-1, with 12 bases matching TRBD2. The source is a human donor in good health, serving as a control. CDR3: CASRVARLAGDWVF. CDR3 coding DNA: TGCGCCAGCAGGGTAGCGAGACTAGCGGGGGATTGGGTCTTC.